This passage covers 29 T cell receptor beta chains from one sample sequenced in a study of T cell responses to AZD1222 COVID-19 vaccine. Sequencing used immunoSEQ multiplex PCR; TCRdb keeps in-frame clones, though not all of them. The table has more than 60,000 clones, around 87% seen once; the top ten hold roughly 18%. Here the sequenced sample was peripheral blood, taken 28 days after the second AZD1222 dose. The receptors here all came from an adult who received the AZD1222 COVID-19 vaccine.

The chain has TRBV7-2 and TRBJ2-7; D is possibly TRBD1 (6 bases). Germline V lookup: CDR1 SGHTA, CDR2 FQGNSA. This CDR3 region has 14 residues. The ends were cut back, 2 bases at V and 2 bases at J, with 10 bases in the middle. The CDR3 DNA sequence: TGTGCCAGCAGCTTATGGGACACGACCTACGAGCAGTACTTC. Its translation is CASSLWDTTYEQYF.

The CDR3 bases are TGTGCCATCAGCCCAAAGGAAGGGGGCAGGCCTGACACTGAAGCTTTCTTT. It specifies CAISPKEGGRPDTEAFF. The chain has TRBV10-3 and TRBJ1-1; 7 positions match TRBD1. This CDR3 contains 17 residues. Trimming removed 6 bases from V and 3 bases from J; junction bases left unmatched: 16. Germline V gene data show CDR1 as ENHRY and CDR2 as SYGVKD.

Points on this clone: This sample includes further DNA sequences coding for the same CDR3. The chain joins TRBV7-3 to TRBJ1-1, with unresolved D. Germline V gene lookup returns CDR1 SGHTA and CDR2 FQGTGA. V lost 2 bases and J 0 bases, leaving 4 bases between the germline ends. The CDR3 covers 13 residues. CDR3 nucleotides: TGTGCCAGCAGCTTACAAGTGAACACTGAAGCTTTCTTT. It translates to CASSLQVNTEAFF.

The chain joins TRBV5-8 to TRBJ1-1, with D maybe TRBD1 (5 bases). The CDR3 loop spans 15 amino acids. Trimming left V 7 bases short and J 4 bases short, with 20 bases between. The germline V gene has CDR1 SGHTS and CDR2 YDEGEE. This CDR3 is CASLGLTRGSTEAFF. The CDR3 coding sequence is TGTGCCAGCTTAGGCCTAACTAGGGGAAGCACTGAAGCTTTCTTT.

V usage is TRBV5-4 and J usage is TRBJ2-7, with TRBD2 identical over 11 bases. Germline CDR1 reads SGHNT; CDR2 reads YYREEE (reference sequence). Trimming cost V 1 base and J 7 bases; bases outside gene matches: 7. The CDR3 runs 15 residues. CDR3 region: CASSLLLAGAQEQYF. DNA of the CDR3: TGTGCCAGCAGCTTGTTACTAGCGGGAGCACAGGAGCAGTACTTC.

Only a few counts were recorded for this clone. The V gene is TRBV11-2, the J gene TRBJ2-7, with 9 bases matching TRBD1. CDR3 length equals 16 residues. CDR1 and CDR2 (germline): SGHAT, FQNNGV. The V gene end was trimmed by 5 bases and the J gene end by 2 bases; junction bases not matched to a gene: 10. CDR3 region: CASSPNNRDRAYEQYF. CDR3 nucleotide sequence: TGTGCCAGCAGCCCTAACAATCGGGACAGGGCCTACGAGCAGTACTTC.

The rearrangement uses TRBV5-5 and TRBJ2-2; D is unclear. Trimming shortened V by 4 bases and J by 1 base, and 5 bases separated the two germline ends. The length of the CDR3 is 13 residues. Per germline, CDR1 SGHKS and CDR2 YYEKEE (reference sequence). CDR3: CASSPQNTGELFF. As DNA, the CDR3 is TGTGCCAGCAGCCCTCAGAACACCGGGGAGCTGTTTTTT.

This chain joins TRBV5-1 and TRBJ1-6, with 7 nucleotides matching TRBD1. This CDR3 has 16 residues. V lost 5 bases and J lost 5; bases outside the gene matches: 10. Germline V lookup: CDR1 SGHRS, CDR2 YFSETQ. The CDR3 DNA follows: TGCGCCAGCAGGCCCTCACCGGGACAGAATAATTCACCCCTCCACTTT. Its translation is CASRPSPGQNNSPLHF.

J is TRBJ1-1 and V is TRBV2; D perhaps matches TRBD1 (5 bases). V lost 6 bases and J lost 6, with 11 bases in between. CDR3 length equals 12 residues. The V gene's germline CDR1 is SNHLY and CDR2 FYNNEI. CDR3 nucleotides: TGTGCCAGCAGACCTGACAGCTCTGAAGCTTTCTTT. Translation gives CASRPDSSEAFF.

V usage is TRBV7-9 and J usage is TRBJ2-5; 8 nucleotides line up with TRBD1. The germline CDR1 and CDR2 sequences are SEHNR and FQNEAQ (reference sequence). The CDR3 sequence is 15 residues long. V lost 5 bases to trimming and J lost 1 base; unmatched junction nucleotides: 6. The CDR3 sequence is CASSQQGDSQETQYF. DNA for the CDR3: TGTGCCAGCAGCCAACAGGGGGACAGCCAAGAGACCCAGTACTTC.

V and J are TRBV9 and TRBJ1-6; 11 positions match TRBD1. V lost 1 base to trimming and J lost 9 bases; unmatched junction nucleotides: 3. Germline loops: CDR1 SGDLS, CDR2 YYNGEE. The CDR3 extends over 15 amino acids. CDR3 sequence reads: CASSVTGQGGSPLHF. The CDR3 DNA is TGTGCCAGCAGCGTAACGGGACAGGGGGGTTCACCCCTCCACTTT.

The chain uses TRBV7-2 and TRBJ1-1; no firm D call. The CDR3 is 14 amino acids. V lost 2 bases and J 0 bases, leaving 7 bases between the germline ends. Germline CDR1 and CDR2: SGHTA and FQGNSA. CDR3 loop: CASSLRGMNTEAFF. In DNA form, the CDR3 reads TGTGCCAGCAGCTTAAGAGGGATGAACACTGAAGCTTTCTTT.

The genes are TRBV19 and TRBJ1-2, with unresolved D. V lost 9 bases and J 2 bases, leaving 22 bases between the germline ends. Looked up from germline, CDR1 is LNHDA and CDR2 is SQIVND (reference sequence). This CDR3 comprises 16 residues. In DNA form, the CDR3 reads TGTGCCAGCTGCCCACTCGATGGGCGTCGCAACTATGGCTACACCTTC. Its protein is CASCPLDGRRNYGYTF.

The V gene is TRBV6-1, the J gene TRBJ1-2; D is undetermined. The germline CDR1 and CDR2 sequences are MNHNS and SASEGT. The CDR3 is made up of 15 amino acids. The germline V and J ends were trimmed by 2 bases and 7 bases, with 17 bases remaining between them. The CDR3 DNA is TGTGCCAGCAGTGAAAGCTTCGGGCCAAGTCGTGGCTACACCTTC. Translating gives CASSESFGPSRGYTF.

This CDR3 is CASSQEEGPFYGYTF. The CDR3 nucleotides are TGTGCCAGCAGCCAAGAGGAGGGCCCGTTCTATGGCTACACCTTC. The genes are TRBV3-1 (or the pseudogene TRBV3-2) and TRBJ1-2, with unresolved D. V was trimmed by 0 bases and J by 4 bases, leaving 12 bases between them. Per germline, CDR1 LGHDT and CDR2 YNNKEL (reference sequence). The CDR3 totals 15 residues.

This chain joins TRBV6-5 and TRBJ1-2; tentative D call: TRBD1 (5 bases). The CDR3 is 14 residues long. V lost 0 bases to trimming and J lost 11 bases, with 16 bases between them. The germline V gene encodes CDR1 MNHEY and CDR2 SVGAGI. CDR3 in DNA: TGTGCCAGCAGTTACTCAGGGACCCGCGGGAGGTACACCTTC. Translation gives CASSYSGTRGRYTF.

This clone was counted between two and nine times. This chain joins TRBV6-2 or TRBV6-3 and TRBJ2-7; 9 bases fit TRBD1. Losses at the gene ends were 3 bases for V and 0 bases for J; bases not matched to a gene: 6. This CDR3 is 16 amino acids long. Germline V gene data show CDR1 as MNHEY and CDR2 as SVGEGT. The CDR3 bases are TGTGCCAGCAGTTATCTTGTGACAGGGGGCTCCTACGAGCAGTACTTC. Translation: CASSYLVTGGSYEQYF.

The chain has TRBV9 and TRBJ2-1; 8 bases agree with TRBD2. The CDR3 contains 15 residues. After removal of 0 bases from V and 9 bases from J, the junction contained 8 bases not matched to a gene. Germline CDR1 and CDR2: SGDLS and YYNGEE. The chain's CDR3 is CASSVVSGGQFEQFF. The CDR3 DNA reads TGTGCCAGCAGCGTAGTTTCGGGGGGGCAGTTTGAGCAGTTCTTC.

This chain joins TRBV4-1 and TRBJ1-1; D is unclear. The CDR3 contains 16 residues. Germline assignment: CDR1 MGHRA and CDR2 YSYEKL. Trimming stripped 2 bases from V and 0 bases from J, with 13 bases between. The CDR3 DNA reads as TGCGCCAGCAGCCAATCTATGGGAAGGGTGAACACTGAAGCTTTCTTT. This codes for CASSQSMGRVNTEAFF.

The chain is built from TRBV5-4 and TRBJ2-3, with 7 positions matching TRBD1. The J segment lost 7 bases and the V segment lost 0 bases, leaving 11 bases of the junction unmatched. Per the germline V gene, CDR1 is SGHNT and CDR2 is YYREEE (reference sequence). The CDR3 runs 16 residues. As DNA, the CDR3 is TGTGCCAGCAGCTTGGGGGGACAGAGAACTAAAAATACGCAGTATTTT. Amino acids: CASSLGGQRTKNTQYF.

The rearrangement uses TRBV18 and TRBJ1-2; 10 bases agree with TRBD1. Germline lookup yields CDR1 KGHSH and CDR2 LQKENI. Trimming cost V 5 bases and J 7 bases; bases outside gene matches: 13. There are 16 residues in the CDR3. CDR3 residues: CASSSITGTGVLGYTF. CDR3 sequence (DNA): TGTGCCAGCTCATCAATTACCGGGACAGGGGTTCTTGGCTACACCTTC.

V usage is TRBV19 and J usage is TRBJ1-2; D is unclear. The germline gives CDR1 LNHDA, CDR2 SQIVND (reference sequence). With 5 bases removed from V and 5 bases from J, the gap between germline ends came to 6 bases. This CDR3 contains 11 residues. The CDR3 protein is CASSPGYGYTF. DNA of the CDR3: TGTGCCAGTAGTCCAGGATATGGCTACACCTTC.

V usage is TRBV19 and J usage is TRBJ1-1, with 8 bases identical to TRBD1. From germline, CDR1 is LNHDA and CDR2 SQIVND (reference sequence). This CDR3 comprises 14 residues. V dropped 6 bases and J dropped 2; count of bases not matched to a gene: 5. This CDR3 reads CASRLQGVNTEAFF. The CDR3 bases are TGTGCCAGTAGGTTACAGGGGGTTAACACTGAAGCTTTCTTT. Supplemented by reference TRBV19 and TRBJ1-1, the full variable domain reads DGGITQSPKYLFRKEGQNVTLSCEQNLNHDAMYWYRQDPGQGLRLIYYSQIVNDFQKGDIAEGYSVSREKKESFPLTVTSAQKNPTAFYLCASRLQGVNTEAFFGQGTRLTVV.

J is TRBJ2-7 and V is TRBV7-9; D not resolved. Germline loops: CDR1 SEHNR, CDR2 FQNEAQ (reference sequence). The CDR3 length is 13 residues. The V gene lost 5 bases and the J gene lost 4 bases, with 12 bases spanning the gap. DNA for the CDR3: TGTGCCAGCAGCAAATCGGACCTTTACGAGCAGTACTTC. Its translation is CASSKSDLYEQYF.

This clone is medium-sized within its sample. This chain uses TRBV7-6 with TRBJ1-1, with D perhaps matching TRBD1 (5 bases). Germline V gene lookup returns CDR1 SGHVS and CDR2 FNYEAQ. The CDR3 totals 14 residues. Deletions cut 0 bases from V and 3 bases from J, with 8 bases between. The CDR3 is CASSLAGTDTEAFF. CDR3 DNA sequence: TGTGCCAGCAGCTTAGCCGGGACGGACACTGAAGCTTTCTTT.

V usage is TRBV13 and J usage is TRBJ2-3, with D possibly being TRBD1 (6 bases). Trimming left V 4 bases short and J 3 bases short, with 8 bases between. The CDR3 has 13 amino acids. Germline V gives CDR1 PRHDT, CDR2 FYEKMQ (reference sequence). The CDR3 sequence is CASSSGATDTQYF. Here the CDR3 DNA reads TGTGCCAGCAGCTCAGGGGCAACAGATACGCAGTATTTT.

This chain links TRBV4-1 with TRBJ1-1; 8 positions match TRBD1. This CDR3 comprises 15 residues. The germline V gene encodes CDR1 MGHRA and CDR2 YSYEKL. V gave up 1 base and J gave up 3 bases; unmatched junction bases: 4. The CDR3 region is CASSQGDRRYTEAFF. Written as DNA, the CDR3 is TGCGCCAGCAGCCAAGGGGACAGGCGTTACACTGAAGCTTTCTTT.

This rearrangement joins TRBV7-9 to TRBJ1-5; D is possibly TRBD1 (5 bases). This CDR3 is built from 17 residues. Per germline, CDR1 SEHNR and CDR2 FQNEAQ (reference sequence). Trimming removed 0 bases from V and 0 bases from J, with 12 bases in between. The CDR3 loop is CASSLAWAGDSNQPQHF. CDR3 DNA sequence: TGTGCCAGCAGCTTAGCTTGGGCGGGGGATAGCAATCAGCCCCAGCATTTT.

The V and J genes are TRBV3-1 (or the pseudogene TRBV3-2) and TRBJ2-2; TRBD2 matches at 8 bases. Per germline, CDR1 LGHDT and CDR2 YNNKEL (reference sequence). This CDR3 contains 16 residues. J gave up 0 bases and V 4 bases, and 4 bases lay outside the gene matches. The CDR3, as DNA: TGTGCCAGCAGCCCTAGCGGGCCTACGAACACCGGGGAGCTGTTTTTT. As protein: CASSPSGPTNTGELFF.